Shown below are 10 T cell receptor beta chains from a single sample sequenced in a study of cytomegalovirus exposure and HLA in healthy donors. PCR used 60 Vbeta primers and 13 Jbeta primers. Here immunoSEQ multiplex PCR was the method, and the copy in TCRdb shows in-frame clones only, minus some. The table lists 210,000 or so clones, about 80% of them singletons. The sample was PBMCs. The receptors originated from a middle-aged man in good health and CMV-seronegative.

The chain is built from TRBV7-2 and TRBJ1-4; no clear D. Trimming took off 4 bases at V and 0 bases at J, with 9 bases between the two ends. This CDR3 spans 15 amino acids. The germline V gene has CDR1 SGHTA and CDR2 FQGNSA. The chain's CDR3 is CASSSRGATNEKLFF. The CDR3 DNA reads TGTGCCAGCAGCTCTCGGGGTGCAACTAATGAAAAACTGTTTTTT.

The chain is built from TRBV19 and TRBJ1-2, with 10 bases identical to TRBD1. This CDR3 is 14 amino acids long. In germline, CDR1 is LNHDA, CDR2 SQIVND (reference sequence). Trimming took 8 bases from V and 3 from J; bases not matched to a gene: 6. CDR3 nucleotide sequence: TGTGCCAGTGCCCGGGACAGGGGTGACTATGGCTACACCTTC. This codes for CASARDRGDYGYTF.

V usage is TRBV5-3 and J usage is TRBJ1-3; D is uncertain. TRBV5-3 is labeled an ORF, and its function is uncertain. Trimming removed 4 bases from V and 6 bases from J, with 8 bases in between. The CDR3 is made up of 12 amino acids. The CDR3 here is CARSANVNTIYF. The CDR3 DNA follows: TGTGCCAGAAGCGCGAACGTAAACACCATATATTTT.

This clone was seen a handful of times. The chain carries TRBV7-9 and TRBJ2-3; D is undetermined. The V and J ends lost 1 base and 2 bases respectively, with 7 bases between them. Germline-derived CDR1 and CDR2 are SEHNR and FQNEAQ (reference sequence). The CDR3 sequence is 14 residues long. The CDR3 is CASSLGQFTDTQYF. The CDR3 nucleotides read TGTGCCAGCAGCTTAGGGCAGTTCACAGATACGCAGTATTTT.

V gene TRBV27 combines with J gene TRBJ1-5; 7 nucleotides line up with TRBD1. Germline V gene data show CDR1 as MNHEY and CDR2 as SMNVEV (reference sequence). V was pared by 2 bases and J by 6 bases, with 7 bases of the junction left unmatched. The CDR3 spans 15 residues. Here the CDR3 reads CASSLTRTGAQPQHF. CDR3 nucleotide sequence: TGTGCCAGCAGTTTAACGAGAACAGGGGCTCAGCCCCAGCATTTT.

V is TRBV23-1 and J is TRBJ2-2; tentatively, D is TRBD2 (5 bases). TRBV23-1 belongs to the ORF category, with a function that is uncertain. The CDR3 covers 17 residues. Trimming stripped 1 base from V and 4 bases from J, with 16 bases between. CDR3 protein: CASSQYPLAGGTGELFF. The CDR3 bases are TGCGCCAGCAGTCAATACCCCCTGGCTGGAGGCACCGGGGAGCTGTTTTTT.

The chain uses TRBV30 and TRBJ2-7; 9 bases agree with TRBD2. Germline V gene data show CDR1 as GTSNPN and CDR2 as SVGIG (reference sequence). V lost 0 bases and J lost 3; bases outside the gene matches: 3. The CDR3 is made up of 14 amino acids. DNA of the CDR3: TGTGCCTGGAGTGTAGGTAGCGGGAGCTACGAGCAGTACTTC. It codes for CAWSVGSGSYEQYF.

This chain links TRBV28 with TRBJ1-5; no clear D. The CDR3 runs 13 residues. Germline V gene sequence: CDR1 MDHEN, CDR2 SYDVKM. V was clipped by 3 bases and J by 6 bases, with 9 bases between them. CDR3 residues: CASSLVGSQPQHF. The CDR3, as DNA: TGTGCCAGCAGTTTGGTGGGGAGTCAGCCCCAGCATTTT.

V usage is TRBV7-9 and J usage is TRBJ2-7; D may be TRBD1 (5 bases). Trimming shortened V by 5 bases and J by 3 bases, and 17 bases separated the two germline ends. Germline V gene data show CDR1 as SEHNR and CDR2 as FQNEAQ (reference sequence). This CDR3 contains 15 residues. CDR3 nucleotides: TGTGCCAGCAGCCAAATGGCAGGGAAGTTCTACGAGCAGTACTTC. It is translated as CASSQMAGKFYEQYF.

The V gene is TRBV27, the J gene TRBJ1-5, with 7 bases matching TRBD1. J was trimmed by 0 bases and V by 2 bases; bases with no gene match: 7. In germline, CDR1 is MNHEY, CDR2 SMNVEV (reference sequence). This CDR3 has 17 amino acids. The CDR3: CASSLRGQTLSNQPQHF. DNA of the CDR3: TGTGCCAGCAGTTTAAGGGGACAGACGCTTAGCAATCAGCCCCAGCATTTT.